Each of the 23 T cell receptor beta chains below was sequenced from the same sample in a study of T cells after posttransplantation cyclophosphamide. The table came from immunoSEQ multiplex PCR; TCRdb's copy has only in-frame clones and leaves some out. The sample carries tens of thousands of clones, roughly 87% recorded once. Cyclophosphamide on days +3 and +4 followed busulfan-fludarabine conditioning and a marrow graft. This sample comprised PBMCs, obtained around 63 days after allogeneic stem cell transplant with posttransplant cyclophosphamide. The receptors originated from a male patient in his sixties or seventies who received an allogeneic stem cell transplant from a related donor and was CMV-positive. Some T cells may be the graft donor's.

This clone was picked up one time. The chain uses TRBV15 and TRBJ1-3; 7 nucleotides match TRBD1. Germline trimming cut 3 bases from V and 4 bases from J; bases unmatched to any gene: 9. Germline values: CDR1 LNHNV, CDR2 YYDKDF (reference sequence). The CDR3 sequence is 16 residues long. CDR3 loop: CATSSSEGTVGNTIYF. CDR3 bases: TGTGCCACCAGCAGCTCCGAGGGGACAGTCGGAAACACCATATATTTT.

This rearrangement joins TRBV4-1 to TRBJ1-2, with 9 bases lining up with TRBD1. The V and J ends lost 3 bases and 2 bases, in that order; junction bases with no gene match: 13. Germline V CDR1 and CDR2: MGHRA, YSYEKL. The CDR3 contains 18 residues. The CDR3 protein is CASSQGQGVPATNYGYTF. The CDR3 nucleotides are TGCGCCAGCAGCCAGGGACAGGGTGTTCCAGCCACCAACTATGGCTACACCTTC.

Of note for this clone: At the DNA level, this CDR3 is encoded by other sequences in the same sample as well. This sequence joins TRBV2 and TRBJ1-6; D possibly corresponds to TRBD1 (6 bases). V was trimmed by 7 bases and J by 10 bases, leaving 8 bases between them. Germline-derived CDR1 and CDR2 are SNHLY and FYNNEI. The length of the CDR3 is 11 residues. The CDR3 region has the DNA TGTGCCAGCAAGGGGGAATCACCCCTCCACTTT. It translates to CASKGESPLHF. Filled out from reference TRBV2 and TRBJ1-6, the complete variable domain reads EPEVTQTPSHQVTQMGQEVILRCVPISNHLYFYWYRQILGQKVEFLVSFYNNEISEKSEIFDDQFSVERPDGSNFTLKIRSTKLEDSAMYFCASKGESPLHFGNGTRLTVT.

The rearrangement uses TRBV5-1 and TRBJ2-1, with 7 bases aligning to TRBD1. Germline CDR1 reads SGHRS; CDR2 reads YFSETQ. V gave up 4 bases and J gave up 5 bases; unmatched junction bases: 6. This CDR3 contains 14 residues. The CDR3, as DNA: TGCGCCAGCAGCAAGGGACAGTTCCACAATGAGCAGTTCTTC. This codes for CASSKGQFHNEQFF.

The rearrangement uses TRBV5-1 and TRBJ2-3; TRBD1 matches 8 bases. The junction had 5 bases not matched to a gene; V was cut back by 2 bases and J by 3 bases. Looked up from germline, CDR1 is SGHRS and CDR2 is YFSETQ. The CDR3 has 15 amino acids. DNA for the CDR3: TGCGCCAGCAGCTTAGGGACAGGTGGGACAGATACGCAGTATTTT. It yields the protein CASSLGTGGTDTQYF.

The CDR3 is CASTAVSYEQYF. The CDR3 bases are TGTGCCAGCACAGCGGTCAGCTACGAGCAGTACTTC. The V call is TRBV7-9, the J call TRBJ2-7; TRBD2 might be the D (5 bases). The CDR3 has 12 amino acids. The V end lost 7 bases, the J end lost 3 bases, and 10 bases lay between the germline ends. Germline-derived CDR1 and CDR2 are SEHNR and FQNEAQ (reference sequence).

This chain uses TRBV7-9 with TRBJ1-4; TRBD1 matches 7 bases. This CDR3 region has 14 residues. Per germline, CDR1 SEHNR and CDR2 FQNEAQ (reference sequence). V trimming: 5 bases; J trimming: 6 bases; junction bases outside the gene matches: 6. DNA for the CDR3: TGTGCCAGCAGCCCTCGGACAGGAGATGAAAAACTGTTTTTT. Its translation: CASSPRTGDEKLFF. The full variable domain, in which reference TRBV7-9 and TRBJ1-4 provide the parts outside the CDR3, is DTGVSQNPRHKITKRGQNVTFRCDPISEHNRLYWYRQTLGQGPEFLTYFQNEAQLEKSRLLSDRFSAERPKGSFSTLEIQRTEQGDSAMYLCASSPRTGDEKLFFGSGTQLSVL.

CDR3 residues: CASRRTDTEAFF. CDR3 DNA sequence: TGCGCCAGCAGACGGACAGACACTGAAGCTTTCTTT. V usage is TRBV5-1 and J usage is TRBJ1-1; D possibly corresponds to TRBD1 (6 bases). CDR1 is SGHRS and CDR2 is YFSETQ in the germline V gene. V lost 5 bases to trimming and J lost 3 bases, with 8 bases between them. This CDR3 contains 12 residues. The full variable domain, rest sourced from reference TRBV5-1 and TRBJ1-1, is KAGVTQTPRYLIKTRGQQVTLSCSPISGHRSVSWYQQTPGQGLQFLFEYFSETQRNKGNFPGRFSGRQFSNSRSEMNVSTLELGDSALYLCASRRTDTEAFFGQGTRLTVV.

The rearrangement uses TRBV9 and TRBJ2-5, with TRBD2 identical over 13 bases. J was trimmed by 5 bases and V by 3 bases; bases with no gene match: 13. In germline, CDR1 is SGDLS, CDR2 YYNGEE. The CDR3 loop spans 18 amino acids. The CDR3 DNA is TGTGCCAGCAGCGCCTCTCCGGGACTAGCGGGGCGCAGGGAGACCCAGTACTTC. Translated, it gives CASSASPGLAGRRETQYF.

This clone was seen a single time. The chain's CDR3 is CSVPGTGASNYGYTF. In nucleotides, the CDR3 is TGCAGCGTTCCGGGGACAGGGGCCTCGAACTATGGCTACACCTTC. The genes are TRBV29-1 and TRBJ1-2; 10 bases line up with TRBD1. The CDR3 runs to 15 residues. In germline, CDR1 is SQVTM, CDR2 ANQGSEA. V shed 5 bases, J shed 2 bases, and the junction held 8 bases outside the gene matches.

The chain has TRBV2 and TRBJ1-2, with D possibly being TRBD1 (6 bases). Trimming removed 8 bases at V and 2 bases at J, with 15 bases between. CDR1 is SNHLY, CDR2 FYNNEI, per germline. The CDR3 length is 14 residues. The CDR3 region has the DNA TGTGCCAGCCAACCACAGGGTTCCAACTATGGCTACACCTTC. Its protein product is CASQPQGSNYGYTF.

V is TRBV15 and J is TRBJ2-3; D is perhaps TRBD1 (6 bases). The CDR3 contains 15 residues. V dropped 4 bases and J dropped 0 bases, with 11 bases sitting between them. Germline CDR1 and CDR2: LNHNV and YYDKDF (reference sequence). The CDR3 sequence: CATSTWTESTDTQYF. The CDR3 DNA is TGTGCCACCAGCACGTGGACAGAAAGCACAGATACGCAGTATTTT.

This rearrangement joins TRBV19 to TRBJ1-1, with D perhaps matching TRBD1 (6 bases). Per germline, CDR1 LNHDA and CDR2 SQIVND (reference sequence). The CDR3 is 15 residues long. V lost 6 bases and J lost 1, with 15 bases in between. CDR3 residues: CASSTQGMGNTEAFF. CDR3 bases: TGTGCCAGTAGCACACAGGGTATGGGGAACACTGAAGCTTTCTTT.

A single count supports this clone. The chain employs TRBV2 and TRBJ2-1, with a tentative D call TRBD1 (5 bases). This CDR3 has 13 amino acids. Germline CDR1 and CDR2: SNHLY and FYNNEI. V was pared by 7 bases and J by 6 bases, with 13 bases between. For the CDR3, the DNA is TGTGCCAGCAAGTTAGTCAGGGCCAATGAGCAGTTCTTC. Its translation: CASKLVRANEQFF.

V is TRBV27 and J is TRBJ2-5, with TRBD1 matching over 9 bases. This CDR3 spans 15 amino acids. Germline loops: CDR1 MNHEY, CDR2 SMNVEV (reference sequence). Unmatched junction bases numbered 4, after V lost 1 base and J lost 4 bases. CDR3: CASSLLGDRAETQYF. Here the CDR3 DNA reads TGTGCCAGCAGTTTATTGGGGGACAGGGCAGAGACCCAGTACTTC.

The chain carries TRBV5-5 and TRBJ2-2; TRBD2 matches 14 bases. The ends lost 4 bases at V and 2 bases at J; junction bases unmatched: 7. CDR3 length equals 18 residues. Germline-derived CDR1 and CDR2 are SGHKS and YYEKEE (reference sequence). In nucleotides, the CDR3 is TGTGCCAGCAGCCTCGGGACTAGCGGGGGATACAACACCGGGGAGCTGTTTTTT. Residues: CASSLGTSGGYNTGELFF.

This chain uses TRBV7-2 with TRBJ1-3; 7 bases agree with TRBD1. Losses at the gene ends were 5 bases for V and 2 bases for J; bases not matched to a gene: 6. Germline-derived CDR1 and CDR2 are SGHTA and FQGNSA. The CDR3 is made up of 15 amino acids. The CDR3 coding sequence is TGTGCCAGCAGCCCCCGGACAGGCCCTGGAAACACCATATATTTT. It encodes CASSPRTGPGNTIYF. Based on the CDR3 plus reference TRBV7-2 and TRBJ1-3, the full variable domain is GAGVSQSPSNKVTEKGKDVELRCDPISGHTALYWYRQSLGQGLEFLIYFQGNSAPDKSGLPSDRFSAERTGGSVSTLTIQRTQQEDSAVYLCASSPRTGPGNTIYFGEGSWLTVV.

The rearrangement uses TRBV6-5 and TRBJ1-1; D is uncertain. Trimming left V 7 bases short and J 3 bases short, with 6 bases between. From germline, CDR1 is MNHEY and CDR2 SVGAGI. The CDR3 is 11 amino acids. The CDR3 bases are TGTGCCAGCATCCACTACACTGAAGCTTTCTTT. Amino acids: CASIHYTEAFF.

J is TRBJ1-2 and V is TRBV29-1, with TRBD1 identical over 7 bases. Trimming cost V 6 bases and J 4 bases; bases outside gene matches: 14. CDR1 SQVTM and CDR2 ANQGSEA come from the germline V gene. This CDR3 spans 15 amino acids. The CDR3 loop reads CSVAGTDDSPYGYTF. The CDR3 coding sequence is TGCAGCGTGGCCGGGACAGATGATAGCCCCTATGGCTACACCTTC.

This sequence joins TRBV9 and TRBJ1-2; D uncertain. The CDR3 is made up of 12 amino acids. V dropped 5 bases and J dropped 7 bases, with 12 bases sitting between them. Per germline, CDR1 SGDLS and CDR2 YYNGEE. The chain's CDR3 is CASRPSSGGYTF. For the CDR3, the DNA is TGTGCCAGCAGGCCCTCGTCCGGTGGCTACACCTTC. The entire variable domain, with the rest obtained from reference TRBV9 and TRBJ1-2, is as follows: DSGVTQTPKHLITATGQRVTLRCSPRSGDLSVYWYQQSLDQGLQFLIQYYNGEERAKGNILERFSAQQFPDLHSELNLSSLELGDSALYFCASRPSSGGYTFGSGTRLTVV.

The CDR3 nucleotides are TGTGCCAGCAGGCCCCAGGATTATGGGGAGACCCAGTACTTC. Protein: CASRPQDYGETQYF. The rearrangement uses TRBV6-5 and TRBJ2-5; D is ambiguous. The V and J ends lost 6 bases and 5 bases respectively, with 16 bases between them. The germline V gene has CDR1 MNHEY and CDR2 SVGAGI. The CDR3 extends over 14 amino acids.

This sequence joins TRBV15 and TRBJ2-5, with 7 positions matching TRBD2. The CDR3 has 16 amino acids. V was pared by 1 base and J by 7 bases, with 12 bases of the junction left unmatched. The germline gives CDR1 LNHNV, CDR2 YYDKDF (reference sequence). CDR3 residues: CATSRGPSGDFGTQYF. CDR3 DNA sequence: TGTGCCACCAGCAGAGGACCGAGCGGGGACTTCGGGACCCAGTACTTC. The full variable domain, in which reference TRBV15 and TRBJ2-5 provide the parts outside the CDR3, is DAMVIQNPRYQVTQFGKPVTLSCSQTLNHNVMYWYQQKSSQAPKLLFHYYDKDFNNEADTPDNFQSRRPNTSFCFLDIRSPGLGDTAMYLCATSRGPSGDFGTQYFGPGTRLLVL.

This chain connects TRBV10-3 to TRBJ2-7; a possible D gene is TRBD1 (6 bases). The germline V gene has CDR1 ENHRY and CDR2 SYGVKD. The CDR3 consists of 14 residues. Trimming removed 4 bases at V and 4 bases at J, with 14 bases between. Written as DNA, the CDR3 is TGTGCCATCAGTGGTACTGGACAGACTTACGAGCAGTACGTC. It specifies CAISGTGQTYEQYV.